The present T cell receptor (beta chain) was sequenced within a study of chemoradiotherapy in HPV16-positive cancers. Findings and caveats of the study: Only a couple of HPV16-positive patients supplied the functional HPV-specificity definition. HPV-responsive T-cell expansion during chemoradiotherapy was linked to improved recurrence-free survival in HPV16-positive patients. Non-HPV-specific T cells did not expand in tumors during treatment, whereas candidate HPV-specific clones and E7-related motifs did.

Unmatched junction bases numbered 4, after V lost 8 bases and J lost 4 bases. Germline V CDR1 and CDR2: SNHLY, FYNNEI. CDR3 length: 13 residues. Turning to this clone: The antigen is not known.

Here immunoSEQ multiplex PCR was the method, and the copy in TCRdb shows in-frame clones only, minus some. The sample lists over 7,000 clones, around 84% occurring once. Repeated repertoire sampling spanned the course of chemoradiotherapy. This clonotype originated in a human donor with HPV-associated anogenital cancer. The V gene is TRBV2, the J gene TRBJ1-2; 10 positions agree with TRBD1. The biological material was taken from a patient who underwent chemoradiotherapy. The CDR3 reads CASGGTGAYGYTF. As DNA, the CDR3 is TGTGCCAGCGGAGGGACAGGGGCCTATGGCTACACCTTC.